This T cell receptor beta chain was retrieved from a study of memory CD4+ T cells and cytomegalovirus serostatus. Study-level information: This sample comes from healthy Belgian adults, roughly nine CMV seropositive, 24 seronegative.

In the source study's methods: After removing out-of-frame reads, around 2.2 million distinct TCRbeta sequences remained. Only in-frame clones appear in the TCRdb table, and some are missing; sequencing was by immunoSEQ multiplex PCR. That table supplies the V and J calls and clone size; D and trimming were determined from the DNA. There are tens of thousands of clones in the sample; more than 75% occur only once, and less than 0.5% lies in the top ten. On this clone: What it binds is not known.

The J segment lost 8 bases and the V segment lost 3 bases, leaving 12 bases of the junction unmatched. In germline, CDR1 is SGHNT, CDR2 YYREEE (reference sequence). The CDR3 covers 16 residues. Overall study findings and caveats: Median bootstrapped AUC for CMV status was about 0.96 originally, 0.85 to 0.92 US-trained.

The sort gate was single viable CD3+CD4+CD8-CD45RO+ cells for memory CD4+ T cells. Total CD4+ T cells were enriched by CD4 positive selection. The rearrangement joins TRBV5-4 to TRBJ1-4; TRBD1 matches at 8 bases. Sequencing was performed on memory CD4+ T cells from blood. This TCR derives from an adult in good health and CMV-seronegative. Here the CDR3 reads CASSSEHDRGGEKLFF. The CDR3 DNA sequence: TGTGCCAGCAGCTCTGAACACGACAGGGGCGGGGAAAAACTGTTTTTT.